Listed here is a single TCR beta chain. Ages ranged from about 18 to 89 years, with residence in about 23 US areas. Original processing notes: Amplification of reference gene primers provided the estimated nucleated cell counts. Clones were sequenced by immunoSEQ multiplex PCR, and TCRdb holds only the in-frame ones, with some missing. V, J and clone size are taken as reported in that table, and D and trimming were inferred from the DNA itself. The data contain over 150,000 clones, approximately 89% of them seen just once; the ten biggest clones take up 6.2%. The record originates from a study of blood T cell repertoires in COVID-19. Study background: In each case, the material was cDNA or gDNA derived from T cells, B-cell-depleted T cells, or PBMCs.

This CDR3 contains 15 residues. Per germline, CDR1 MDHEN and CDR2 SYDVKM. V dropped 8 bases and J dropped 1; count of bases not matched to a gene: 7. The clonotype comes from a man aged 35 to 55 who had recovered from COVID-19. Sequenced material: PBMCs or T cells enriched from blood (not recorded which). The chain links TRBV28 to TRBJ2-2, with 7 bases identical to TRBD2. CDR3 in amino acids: CASLAGVLNTGELFF. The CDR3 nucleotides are TGTGCCAGCCTTGCGGGGGTATTGAACACCGGGGAGCTGTTTTTT.